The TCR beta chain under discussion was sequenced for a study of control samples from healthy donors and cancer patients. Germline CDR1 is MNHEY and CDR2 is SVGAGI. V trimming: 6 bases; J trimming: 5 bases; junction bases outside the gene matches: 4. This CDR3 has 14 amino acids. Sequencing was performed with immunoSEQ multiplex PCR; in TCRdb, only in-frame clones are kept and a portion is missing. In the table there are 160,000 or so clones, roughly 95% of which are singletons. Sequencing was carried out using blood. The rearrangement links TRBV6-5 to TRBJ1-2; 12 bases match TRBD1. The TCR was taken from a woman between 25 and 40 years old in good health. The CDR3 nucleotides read TGTGCCAGCAGCGTGGGACAGGGGGCTTATGGCTACACCTTC. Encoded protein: CASSVGQGAYGYTF.